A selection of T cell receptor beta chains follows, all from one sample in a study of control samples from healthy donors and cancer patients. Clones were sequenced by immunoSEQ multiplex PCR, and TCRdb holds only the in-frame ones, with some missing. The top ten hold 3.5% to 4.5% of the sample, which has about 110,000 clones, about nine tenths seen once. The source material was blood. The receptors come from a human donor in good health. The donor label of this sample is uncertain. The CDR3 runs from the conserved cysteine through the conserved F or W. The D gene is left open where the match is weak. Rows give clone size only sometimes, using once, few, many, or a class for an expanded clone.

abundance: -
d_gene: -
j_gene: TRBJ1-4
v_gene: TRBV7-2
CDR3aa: CASSLGAAEKLFF
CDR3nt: TGTGCCAGCAGCTTAGGGGCGGCTGAAAAACTGTTTTTT

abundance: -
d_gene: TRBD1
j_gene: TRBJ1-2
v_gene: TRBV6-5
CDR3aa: CASSLTGGYGYTF
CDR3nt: TGTGCCAGCAGTCTGACAGGGGGCTATGGCTACACCTTC

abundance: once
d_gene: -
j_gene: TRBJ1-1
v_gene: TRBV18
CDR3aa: CASSPSTSGANTEAFF
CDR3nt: TGTGCCAGCTCACCATCGACATCTGGGGCTAACACTGAAGCTTTCTTT

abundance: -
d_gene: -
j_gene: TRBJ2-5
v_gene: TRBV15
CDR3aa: CATSRDPQAQETQYF
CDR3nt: TGTGCCACCAGCAGAGATCCCCAAGCCCAAGAGACCCAGTACTTC

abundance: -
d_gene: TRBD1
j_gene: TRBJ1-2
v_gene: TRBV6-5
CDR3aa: CASSKGQGHGYTF
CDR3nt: TGTGCCAGCAGCAAGGGACAGGGCCATGGCTACACCTTC

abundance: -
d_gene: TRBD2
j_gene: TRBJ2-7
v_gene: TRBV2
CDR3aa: CASREGGASGEQYF
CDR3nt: TGTGCCAGCAGGGAAGGTGGGGCTAGCGGCGAGCAGTACTTC

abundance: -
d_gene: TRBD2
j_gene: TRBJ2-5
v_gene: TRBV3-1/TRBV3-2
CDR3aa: CASRNKGGGLWETQYF
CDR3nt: TGTGCCTCTCGAAACAAGGGCGGGGGGCTTTGGGAGACCCAGTACTTC

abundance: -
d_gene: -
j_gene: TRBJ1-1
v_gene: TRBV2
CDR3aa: CASSEMRGNTEAFF
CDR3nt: TGTGCCAGCAGTGAAATGCGAGGGAACACTGAAGCTTTCTTT

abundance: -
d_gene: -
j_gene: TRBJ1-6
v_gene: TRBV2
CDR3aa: CASSEQGFAPLHF
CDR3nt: TGTGCCAGCAGTGAGCAGGGCTTTGCACCCCTCCACTTT

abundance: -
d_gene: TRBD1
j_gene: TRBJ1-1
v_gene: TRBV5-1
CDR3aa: CASSVQTGGTEAFF
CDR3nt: TGCGCCAGCAGCGTTCAAACAGGGGGCACTGAAGCTTTCTTT

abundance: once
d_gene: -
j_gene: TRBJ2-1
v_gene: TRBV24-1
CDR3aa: CATSVGRISSYNEQFF
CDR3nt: TGTGCCACCAGTGTGGGGCGGATCAGCTCCTACAATGAGCAGTTCTTC

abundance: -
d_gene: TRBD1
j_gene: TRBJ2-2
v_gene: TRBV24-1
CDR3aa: CATMRGQGTGELFF
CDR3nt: TGTGCCACAATGAGGGGGCAGGGCACCGGGGAGCTGTTTTTT

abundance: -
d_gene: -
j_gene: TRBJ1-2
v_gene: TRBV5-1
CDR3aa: CASSLAGESYTF
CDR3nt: TGCGCCAGCAGCTTGGCGGGGGAGAGCTACACCTTC

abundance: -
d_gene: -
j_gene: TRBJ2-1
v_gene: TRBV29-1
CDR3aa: CSVEGDYNEQFF
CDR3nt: TGCAGCGTTGAAGGAGACTACAATGAGCAGTTCTTC

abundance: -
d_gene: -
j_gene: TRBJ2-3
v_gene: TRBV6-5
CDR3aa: CASIALNRDTQYF
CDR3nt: TGTGCCAGCATCGCACTAAATCGAGATACGCAGTATTTT

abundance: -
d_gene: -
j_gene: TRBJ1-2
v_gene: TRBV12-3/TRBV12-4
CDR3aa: CASSPTMTNGYTF
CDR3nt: TGTGCCAGCAGCCCGACAATGACTAATGGCTACACCTTC

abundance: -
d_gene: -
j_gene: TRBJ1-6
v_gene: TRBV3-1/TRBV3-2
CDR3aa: CASSPRGRDSPLHF
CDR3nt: TGTGCCAGCAGCCCCCGGGGGCGGGATTCACCCCTCCACTTT

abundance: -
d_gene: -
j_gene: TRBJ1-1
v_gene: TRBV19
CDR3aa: CASSIVWDTEAFF
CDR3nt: TGTGCCAGTAGTATAGTTTGGGACACTGAAGCTTTCTTT

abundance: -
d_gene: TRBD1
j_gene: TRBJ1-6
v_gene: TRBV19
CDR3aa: CASSMWTGGNSPLHF
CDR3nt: TGTGCCAGTAGCATGTGGACAGGGGGAAATTCACCCCTCCACTTT

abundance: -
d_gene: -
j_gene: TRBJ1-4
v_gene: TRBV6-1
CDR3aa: CASSESWTGEKLFF
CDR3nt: TGTGCCAGCAGTGAAAGTTGGACGGGTGAAAAACTGTTTTTT

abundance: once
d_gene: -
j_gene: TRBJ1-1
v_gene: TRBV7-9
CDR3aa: CASSPPSSGVNTEAFF
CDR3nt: TGTGCCAGCAGCCCACCCTCTTCCGGAGTGAACACTGAAGCTTTCTTT

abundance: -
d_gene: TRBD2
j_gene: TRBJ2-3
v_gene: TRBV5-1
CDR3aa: CASSLGLATSTDTQYF
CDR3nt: TGCGCCAGCAGCTTGGGACTAGCGACGAGCACAGATACGCAGTATTTT

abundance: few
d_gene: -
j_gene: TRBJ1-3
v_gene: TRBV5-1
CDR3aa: CASSVTGSNRNTIYF
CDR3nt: TGCGCCAGCAGCGTAACAGGGAGCAACAGAAACACCATATATTTT

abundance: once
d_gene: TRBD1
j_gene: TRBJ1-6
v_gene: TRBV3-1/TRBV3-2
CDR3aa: CASSRTGEALHF
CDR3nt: TGTGCCAGCAGCCGGACAGGAGAAGCGCTCCACTTT

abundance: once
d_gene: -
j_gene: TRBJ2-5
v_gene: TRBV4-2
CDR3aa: CASSRGTEETQYF
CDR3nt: TGTGCCAGCAGCCGCGGGACGGAAGAGACCCAGTACTTC

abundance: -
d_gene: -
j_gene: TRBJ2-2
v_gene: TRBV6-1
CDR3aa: CASSEGSLNTGELFF
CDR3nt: TGTGCCAGCAGTGAAGGAAGCCTGAACACCGGGGAGCTGTTTTTT

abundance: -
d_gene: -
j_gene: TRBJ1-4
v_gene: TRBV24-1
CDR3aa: CATSDTGSGEKLFF
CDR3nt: TGTGCCACCAGTGACACGGGGTCAGGTGAAAAACTGTTTTTT

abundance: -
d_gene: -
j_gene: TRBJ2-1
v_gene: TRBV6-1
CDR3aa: CASSEDIHNEQFF
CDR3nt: TGTGCCAGCAGTGAAGACATACACAATGAGCAGTTCTTC

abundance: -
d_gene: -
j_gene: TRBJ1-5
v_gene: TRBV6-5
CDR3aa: CATATVSNQPQHF
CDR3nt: TGTGCCACGGCGACAGTTAGCAATCAGCCCCAGCATTTT

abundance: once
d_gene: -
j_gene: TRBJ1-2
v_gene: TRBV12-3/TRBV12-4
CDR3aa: CAGSRGGGGYTF
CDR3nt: TGTGCCGGAAGTCGTGGGGGAGGTGGCTACACCTTC

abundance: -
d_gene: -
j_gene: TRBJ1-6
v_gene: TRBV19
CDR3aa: CASSIGQTSAYNSPLHF
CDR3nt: TGTGCCAGTAGTATCGGACAGACCTCAGCCTATAATTCACCCCTCCACTTT

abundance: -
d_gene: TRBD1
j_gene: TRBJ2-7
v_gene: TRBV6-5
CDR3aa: CASSGTGTDYEQYF
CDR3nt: TGTGCCAGCAGCGGGACCGGGACAGACTACGAGCAGTACTTC

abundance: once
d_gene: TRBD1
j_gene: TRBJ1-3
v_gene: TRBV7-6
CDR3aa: CASSQHTGGSGNTIYF
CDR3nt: TGTGCCAGCAGCCAACATACAGGGGGCTCTGGAAACACCATATATTTT

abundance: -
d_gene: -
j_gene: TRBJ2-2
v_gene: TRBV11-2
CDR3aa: CASSLGAATTGELFF
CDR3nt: TGTGCCAGCAGCTTAGGGGCAGCGACCACCGGGGAGCTGTTTTTT

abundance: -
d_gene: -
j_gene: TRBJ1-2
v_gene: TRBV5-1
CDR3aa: CASSLGTGKDYGYTF
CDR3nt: TGCGCCAGCAGCTTGGGTACAGGGAAGGACTATGGCTACACCTTC

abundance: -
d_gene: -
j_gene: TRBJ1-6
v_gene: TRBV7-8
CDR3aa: CASRWGVDFRPPFDNSPLHF
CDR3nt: TGTGCTTCTCGCTGGGGTGTGGACTTTCGGCCCCCGTTTGATAATTCACCCCTCCACTTT

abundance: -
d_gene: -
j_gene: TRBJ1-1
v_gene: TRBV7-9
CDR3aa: CASSPPATDRPNTEAFF
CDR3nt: TGTGCCAGCAGCCCCCCAGCGACTGACAGACCGAACACTGAAGCTTTCTTT

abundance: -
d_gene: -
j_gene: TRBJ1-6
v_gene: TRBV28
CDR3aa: CASSQFPPDRISPLHF
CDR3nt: TGTGCCAGCAGCCAATTTCCTCCCGACAGAATTTCACCCCTCCACTTT

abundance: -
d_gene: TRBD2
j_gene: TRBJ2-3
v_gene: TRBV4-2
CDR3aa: CASSQGGTGGPTDTQYF
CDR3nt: TGTGCCAGCAGCCAAGGGGGAACGGGGGGGCCTACAGATACGCAGTATTTT

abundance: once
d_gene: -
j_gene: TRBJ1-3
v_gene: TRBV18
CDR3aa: CASSPLSGRGNTIYF
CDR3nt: TGTGCCAGCTCACCGTTATCGGGCAGAGGAAACACCATATATTTT

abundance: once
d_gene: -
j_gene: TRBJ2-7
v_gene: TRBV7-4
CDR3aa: CASQYHKGPNEQYF
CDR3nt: TGTGCCAGCCAATACCATAAGGGCCCTAACGAGCAGTACTTC

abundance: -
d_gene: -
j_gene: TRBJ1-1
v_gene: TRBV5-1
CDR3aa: CASSWSGLNTEAFF
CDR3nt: TGCGCCAGCAGCTGGTCCGGATTGAACACTGAAGCTTTCTTT

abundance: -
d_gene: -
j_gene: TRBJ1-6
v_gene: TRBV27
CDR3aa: CASRPVGVADSPLHF
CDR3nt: TGTGCCAGCAGACCTGTGGGCGTAGCGGATTCACCCCTCCACTTT

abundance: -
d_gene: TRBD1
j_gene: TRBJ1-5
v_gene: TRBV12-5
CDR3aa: CASGLSDREGQPQHF
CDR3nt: TGTGCTAGTGGTTTATCCGACAGGGAAGGCCAGCCCCAGCATTTT

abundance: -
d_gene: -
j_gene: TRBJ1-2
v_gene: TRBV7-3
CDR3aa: CASSRLGLQGYTF
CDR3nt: TGTGCCAGCAGTCGCTTAGGGTTGCAGGGCTACACCTTC

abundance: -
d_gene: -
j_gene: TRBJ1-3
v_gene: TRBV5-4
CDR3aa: CASSSGGSGNTIYF
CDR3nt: TGTGCCAGCAGCTCGGGAGGCTCTGGAAACACCATATATTTT

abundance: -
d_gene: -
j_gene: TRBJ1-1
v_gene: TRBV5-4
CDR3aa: CASSLGGPEAFF
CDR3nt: TGTGCCAGCAGCTTGGGAGGTCCTGAAGCTTTCTTT

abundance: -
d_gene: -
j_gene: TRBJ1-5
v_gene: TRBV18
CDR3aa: CASSSGHSLGLPQHF
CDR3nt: TGTGCCAGCTCCTCGGGGCATTCGCTAGGTTTGCCCCAGCATTTT

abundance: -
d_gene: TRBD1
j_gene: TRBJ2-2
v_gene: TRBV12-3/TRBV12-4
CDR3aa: CASSQGAGELFF
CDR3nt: TGTGCCAGCAGTCAGGGGGCCGGGGAGCTGTTTTTT

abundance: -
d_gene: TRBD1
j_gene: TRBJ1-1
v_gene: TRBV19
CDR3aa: CASRRSGTGDTEAFF
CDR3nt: TGTGCCAGTAGACGGTCCGGGACAGGGGACACTGAAGCTTTCTTT

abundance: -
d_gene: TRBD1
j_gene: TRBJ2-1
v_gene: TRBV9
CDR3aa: CASSPGGGSYNEQFF
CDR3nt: TGTGCCAGCAGCCCAGGGGGCGGTTCCTACAATGAGCAGTTCTTC

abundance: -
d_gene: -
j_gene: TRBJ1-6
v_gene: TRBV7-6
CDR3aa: CASSGGKDGSSYNSPLHF
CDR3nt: TGTGCCAGCAGCGGGGGAAAGGACGGAAGCTCCTATAATTCACCCCTCCACTTT

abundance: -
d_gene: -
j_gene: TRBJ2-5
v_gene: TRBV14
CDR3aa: CASSQIKFRGTETQYF
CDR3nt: TGTGCCAGCAGCCAAATAAAGTTCCGGGGGACCGAGACCCAGTACTTC

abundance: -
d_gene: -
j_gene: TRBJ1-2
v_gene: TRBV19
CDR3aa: CASSITKGNYGYTF
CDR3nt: TGTGCCAGTAGTATAACAAAGGGAAACTATGGCTACACCTTC

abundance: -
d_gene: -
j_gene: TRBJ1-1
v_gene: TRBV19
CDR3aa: CASSIRNTEAFF
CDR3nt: TGTGCCAGTAGTATTCGGAACACTGAAGCTTTCTTT

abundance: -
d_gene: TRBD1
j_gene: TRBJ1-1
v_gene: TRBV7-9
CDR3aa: CASSMTGDTEAFF
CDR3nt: TGTGCCAGCAGCATGACAGGGGACACTGAAGCTTTCTTT

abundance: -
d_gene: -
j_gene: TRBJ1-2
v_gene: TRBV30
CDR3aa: CAWTHFPGGYTF
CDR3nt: TGTGCCTGGACCCACTTCCCCGGTGGCTACACCTTC